The clone carrying this TCR beta chain was detected ten times or more. Its specificity is not known. The data belong to a study of T-cell reconstitution after alpha-beta-depleted transplantation in children. Study results and limitations: T-cell numbers and diversity, one year after transplant, stemmed largely from T cells that were newly produced.

The TCRbeta library was prepared with unique molecular identifiers. TCRdb redid the calling of the PCR reads with MiXCR, one entry per CDR3 protein. The table includes about 980,000 distinct CDR3 sequences, around 30% detected once. The germline CDR1 and CDR2 sequences are SGHTA and FQGNSA. Trimming shortened V by 5 bases and J by 5 bases, and 13 bases separated the two germline ends. This CDR3 region has 14 residues. The specimen was PBMCs, mostly from graft donor cells, collected 360 days after TCRalphabeta/CD19-depleted stem cell transplant. The chain is built from TRBV7-2 and TRBJ1-5; D is undetermined. The sequence derives from a boy in the first two years of life who had a stem cell transplant for SCID, so the T cells may come from the graft donor. The CDR3, as DNA: TGTGCCAGCAGCGCCTGGCGGGCAGATCAGCCCCAGCATTTT. As protein: CASSAWRADQPQHF.